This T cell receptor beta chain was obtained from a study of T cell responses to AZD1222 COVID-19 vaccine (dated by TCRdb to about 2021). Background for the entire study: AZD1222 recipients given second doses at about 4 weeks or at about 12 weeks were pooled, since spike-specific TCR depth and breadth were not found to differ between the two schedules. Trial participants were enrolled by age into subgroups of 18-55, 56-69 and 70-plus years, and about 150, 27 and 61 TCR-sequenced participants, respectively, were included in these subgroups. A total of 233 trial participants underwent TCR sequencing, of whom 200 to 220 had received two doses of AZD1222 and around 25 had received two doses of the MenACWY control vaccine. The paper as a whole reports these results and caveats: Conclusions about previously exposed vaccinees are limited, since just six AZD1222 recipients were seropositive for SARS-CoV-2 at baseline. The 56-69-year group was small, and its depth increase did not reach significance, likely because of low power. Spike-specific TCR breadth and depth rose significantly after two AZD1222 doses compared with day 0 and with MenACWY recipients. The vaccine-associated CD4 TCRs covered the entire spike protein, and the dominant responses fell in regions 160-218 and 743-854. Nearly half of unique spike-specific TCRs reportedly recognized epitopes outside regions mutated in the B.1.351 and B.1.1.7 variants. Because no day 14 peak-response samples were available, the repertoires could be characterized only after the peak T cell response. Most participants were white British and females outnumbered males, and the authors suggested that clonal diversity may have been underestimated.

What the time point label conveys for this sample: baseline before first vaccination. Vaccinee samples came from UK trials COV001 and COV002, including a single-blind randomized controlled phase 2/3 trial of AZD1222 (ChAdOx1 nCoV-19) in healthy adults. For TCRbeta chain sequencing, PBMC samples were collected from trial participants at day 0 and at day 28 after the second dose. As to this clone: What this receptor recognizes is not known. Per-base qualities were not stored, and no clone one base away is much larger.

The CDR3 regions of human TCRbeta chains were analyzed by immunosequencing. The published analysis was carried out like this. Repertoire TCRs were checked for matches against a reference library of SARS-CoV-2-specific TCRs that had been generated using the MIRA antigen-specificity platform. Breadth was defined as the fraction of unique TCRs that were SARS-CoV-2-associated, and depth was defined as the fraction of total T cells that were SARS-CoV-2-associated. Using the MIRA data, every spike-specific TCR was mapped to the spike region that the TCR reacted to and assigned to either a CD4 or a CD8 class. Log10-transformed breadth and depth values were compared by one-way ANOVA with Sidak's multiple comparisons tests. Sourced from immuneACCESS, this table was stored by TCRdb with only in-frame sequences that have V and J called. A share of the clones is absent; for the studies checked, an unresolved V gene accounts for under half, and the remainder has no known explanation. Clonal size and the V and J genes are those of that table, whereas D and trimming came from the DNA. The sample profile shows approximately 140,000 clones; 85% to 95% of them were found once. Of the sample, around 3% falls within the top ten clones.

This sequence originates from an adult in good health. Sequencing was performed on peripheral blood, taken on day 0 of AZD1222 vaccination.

The sequence in DNA is TGTGCCAGCAAAGTTGGTATCTCTGGAAACACCATATATTTT. Translated, it reads CASKVGISGNTIYF. The chain joins TRBV7-9 to TRBJ1-3; the D gene cannot be resolved reliably. From the germline V gene (reference sequence), CDR1 is SEHNR and CDR2 is FQNEAQ. The CDR3 runs 14 residues from the cysteine to the phenylalanine. Only the CDR3 portion is preserved as DNA: 42 bases, with reading frame beginning at the first base. Trimming at the junction amounts to 7 bases on V and 0 bases on J, and the germline ends lie 10 bases apart.